This T cell receptor beta chain was recovered during a study of T cells in Graves' hyperthyroidism and ophthalmopathy. Amplification of TCR beta CDR3 regions was performed using RNA transcripts as template. First-round RT-PCR targeting the TCR CDR3 was performed with the HTBI primer set. TCRdb fed the multiplex PCR reads into MiXCR, producing one record per CDR3 protein. This table holds around 700,000 distinct CDR3 sequences, under 20% found once. CDR1 is KGHSH and CDR2 is LQKENI in the germline V gene. The CDR3 extends over 17 amino acids. Trimming shortened V by 5 bases and J by 0 bases, and 17 bases separated the two germline ends. The sample holds many counts of this clonotype.

The sequence derives from a woman in her forties or fifties with Graves' hyperthyroidism that later progressed to Graves' ophthalmopathy. The sample consisted of blood. This chain links TRBV18 with TRBJ1-5; a possible D gene is TRBD1 (5 bases). CDR3 sequence reads: CASSTEGLPYSNQPQHF. The CDR3 DNA reads TGTGCCAGCTCAACGGAGGGGCTGCCATATAGCAATCAGCCCCAGCATTTT.